The entry below gives a single T cell receptor (beta chain) sequence along with its context. Antigen specificity is unknown. This entry belongs to a study of CD8 T cells in Susac syndrome. RNA totalling roughly 0.45 to 1 ug underwent reverse transcription with random hexamers. Amplification of TCR beta CDR3 by immunoSEQ multiplex PCR spanned 54 Vbeta and 13 Jbeta. MiXCR, run by TCRdb on the immunoSEQ multiplex PCR reads, gives a single entry per CDR3 protein. The table records 170,000 or so distinct CDR3 sequences, 85% to 95% of them present only once. Treatment-naive patients with stable or active relapsing-remitting disease served as multiple sclerosis controls. CD8+ and CD4+ T cells were negatively isolated; TEMRA cells were FACS-enriched. Study observations and caveats: TCR sequencing and HLA analysis covered a relatively small number of individuals.

The CDR3 spans 16 residues. Trimming took 6 bases from V and 8 from J, leaving 20 bases between them. From germline, CDR1 is MNHNS and CDR2 SASEGT. The rearrangement joins TRBV6-1 to TRBJ1-6, with a possible D match to TRBD1 (5 bases). Sequenced sample: CD4+ T cells from PBMCs. This receptor was obtained from a human donor with multiple sclerosis. The CDR3 is CASRPFQGRGHSPLHF. CDR3 in DNA: TGTGCCAGCAGACCATTCCAGGGACGGGGCCATTCACCCCTCCACTTT.